These 20 T cell receptor beta chains share one sample of origin, sequenced in a study of T cell responses to AZD1222 COVID-19 vaccine. Generated by immunoSEQ multiplex PCR, the TCRdb table keeps only in-frame clones and is missing some. In the table there are 72,000 or so clones, 75% to 90% of which are singletons. The sample here was peripheral blood, taken on day 0 of AZD1222 vaccination. These receptors were collected from an adult in good health.

This chain's CDR3 is CASSPSGSLTDTQYF. CDR3 coding DNA: TGTGCCAGCAGCCCAAGCGGGAGTCTCACAGATACGCAGTATTTT. V gene TRBV7-9 combines with J gene TRBJ2-3, with 8 bases fitting TRBD2. This CDR3 contains 15 residues. Germline V CDR1 and CDR2: SEHNR, FQNEAQ (reference sequence). Trimming took 5 bases from V and 2 from J; bases not matched to a gene: 6.

This clone was observed once. The V call is TRBV6-5, the J call TRBJ1-1, with 7 bases aligning to TRBD1. The V gene end was trimmed by 2 bases and the J gene end by 4 bases; junction bases not matched to a gene: 4. The germline CDR1 and CDR2 sequences are MNHEY and SVGAGI. This CDR3 is built from 14 residues. As DNA, the CDR3 is TGTGCCAGCAGTTACAGGGGGCATGGCACTGAAGCTTTCTTT. Translating it yields CASSYRGHGTEAFF.

The V gene is TRBV12-3 or TRBV12-4, the J gene TRBJ2-7; a weak D match, TRBD2 (6 bases). With 4 bases removed from V and 3 bases from J, the gap between germline ends came to 7 bases. The CDR3 is 12 amino acids. The CDR3 sequence: CASSYGSYEQYF. The CDR3 bases are TGTGCCAGCAGTTACGGGAGCTACGAGCAGTACTTC.

CDR3 DNA sequence: TGTGCCACCAGTGATCGAGGGACAGATACGCAGTATTTT. This sequence encodes CATSDRGTDTQYF. The genes are TRBV24-1 and TRBJ2-3; D is possibly TRBD2 (5 bases). V lost 3 bases to trimming and J lost 3 bases, with 6 bases between them. The CDR3 covers 13 residues. Germline V CDR1 and CDR2: KGHDR, SFDVKD.

The chain employs TRBV19 and TRBJ1-2, with D maybe TRBD1 (5 bases). Germline V CDR1 and CDR2: LNHDA, SQIVND (reference sequence). This CDR3 spans 15 amino acids. V lost 5 bases, J lost 3 bases, and 16 bases lay in between. CDR3 nucleotides: TGTGCCAGTAGTGACCGATTGGGACCACACTATGGCTACACCTTC. It yields the protein CASSDRLGPHYGYTF.

The chain is built from TRBV6-5 and TRBJ1-2; TRBD1 aligns across 7 bases. This CDR3 spans 14 amino acids. The J segment lost 2 bases and the V segment lost 5 bases, leaving 5 bases of the junction unmatched. CDR1 is MNHEY, CDR2 SVGAGI, per germline. Here the CDR3 reads CASSPRQGNYGYTF. The CDR3 nucleotides are TGTGCCAGCAGTCCCCGACAGGGAAACTATGGCTACACCTTC.

The chain links TRBV14 to TRBJ1-6; tentative D call: TRBD1 (5 bases). The V end was cut by 4 bases, the J end by 6 bases, with 13 bases between. The CDR3 extends over 15 amino acids. Germline V lookup: CDR1 SGHDN, CDR2 FVKESK. CDR3 region: CASSPPGRPNSPLHF. For the CDR3, the DNA is TGTGCCAGCAGCCCCCCGGGACGGCCTAATTCACCCCTCCACTTT.

This chain uses TRBV5-1 with TRBJ2-7; no reliable D call. Germline values: CDR1 SGHRS, CDR2 YFSETQ. CDR3 length: 13 amino acids. V was clipped by 3 bases and J by 0 bases, with 7 bases between them. The CDR3 nucleotides read TGCGCCAGCAGCTACGGAATCTCCTACGAGCAGTACTTC. Protein product: CASSYGISYEQYF.

This clone was seen only a few times. CDR3 DNA: TGTGCCAGCACCCCGGGCGGGGTGAGAGGCGATGAGCAGTTCTTC. As protein: CASTPGGVRGDEQFF. This sequence joins TRBV6-2 or TRBV6-3 and TRBJ2-1; weak D call: TRBD2 (6 bases). Germline CDR1 and CDR2: MNHEY and SVGEGT. The V end was cut by 7 bases, the J end by 8 bases, with 21 bases between. The CDR3 extends over 15 amino acids.

This rearrangement joins TRBV2 to TRBJ2-1, with D possibly called TRBD1 or TRBD2 (5 bases each). The CDR3 sequence is 12 residues long. V was shortened by 2 bases and J by 8 bases, with 7 bases between the two germline ends. Germline CDR1 is SNHLY and CDR2 is FYNNEI. For the CDR3, the DNA is TGTGCCAGCAGTGAAACGGGGCATGAGCAGTTCTTC. It yields the protein CASSETGHEQFF.

The genes are TRBV11-2 and TRBJ2-7; 10 bases align to TRBD1. The CDR3 consists of 15 residues. CDR1 is SGHAT, CDR2 FQNNGV, per germline. After removal of 5 bases from V and 3 bases from J, the junction contained 7 bases not matched to a gene. In nucleotides, the CDR3 is TGTGCCAGCAGCCAACCGGGACAGGGGCGCTACGAGCAGTACTTC. Its protein product is CASSQPGQGRYEQYF.

By share of the sample, this clone is medium-sized. The chain employs TRBV6-6 and TRBJ2-2, with a weak D call TRBD1 (6 bases). Trimming took 4 bases from V and 5 from J, leaving 11 bases between them. The CDR3 is 14 residues long. CDR1 MNHNY and CDR2 SVGAGI come from the germline V gene (reference sequence). The CDR3 bases are TGTGCCAGCAGTTCACCTACAGGGACCGGGGAGCTGTTTTTT. Encoded protein: CASSSPTGTGELFF.

This clone was seen once. V and J are TRBV19 and TRBJ1-2; 8 bases fit TRBD1. The CDR3 runs to 17 residues. Germline CDR1 is LNHDA and CDR2 is SQIVND (reference sequence). The V segment lost 6 bases and the J segment 0 bases; nucleotides outside the gene matches: 12. In nucleotides, the CDR3 is TGTGCCAGTAGCCCACCGCGGGACAGGACTACTAACTATGGCTACACCTTC. This encodes CASSPPRDRTTNYGYTF.

The V and J genes are TRBV5-4 and TRBJ1-2; tentatively, D is TRBD1 (5 bases). CDR1 is SGHNT, CDR2 YYREEE, per germline (reference sequence). The ends were cut back, 3 bases at V and 1 base at J, with 16 bases in the middle. The CDR3 is made up of 16 amino acids. CDR3 region: CASSSGLPPGNYGYTF. The CDR3, as DNA: TGTGCCAGCAGCTCGGGACTTCCACCGGGTAACTATGGCTACACCTTC.

This chain links TRBV3-1 (or the pseudogene TRBV3-2) with TRBJ2-7; the match to TRBD1 covers 9 bases. CDR3 length equals 15 residues. J lost 4 bases, V lost 1 base, and 5 bases had no gene match. The V gene's germline CDR1 is LGHDT and CDR2 YNNKEL (reference sequence). DNA for the CDR3: TGTGCCAGCAGCCAAGCTATGGGACAGGGATACGAGCAGTACTTC. This gives the protein CASSQAMGQGYEQYF.

This rearrangement joins TRBV5-1 to TRBJ2-5, with 11 bases identical to TRBD1. The CDR3 covers 15 residues. The V segment lost 0 bases and the J segment 5 bases; nucleotides outside the gene matches: 3. CDR1 and CDR2 (germline): SGHRS, YFSETQ. Written as DNA, the CDR3 is TGCGCCAGCAGCTTGGTCGGGACAGGGGGTGAGACCCAGTACTTC. Protein sequence: CASSLVGTGGETQYF.

The gene calls are TRBV6-5 and TRBJ1-5, with a possible D match to TRBD1 (5 bases). Trimming took off 6 bases at V and 6 bases at J, with 12 bases between the two ends. Per the germline V gene, CDR1 is MNHEY and CDR2 is SVGAGI. The CDR3 has 13 amino acids. The CDR3 nucleotides read TGTGCCAGCAGGGTTTTTCAGGGTCAGCCCCAGCATTTT. Amino acids: CASRVFQGQPQHF.

On this clone itself: This same CDR3 is encoded by further DNA sequences in the sample. V usage is TRBV9 and J usage is TRBJ1-2; the D is unclear. Germline values: CDR1 SGDLS, CDR2 YYNGEE. This CDR3 has 11 residues. V was pared by 1 base and J by 7 bases, with 5 bases between. In nucleotides, the CDR3 is TGTGCCAGCAGCGTACTCGGTGGCTACACCTTC. Protein product: CASSVLGGYTF.

The V gene is TRBV24-1, the J gene TRBJ1-4; D remains ambiguous. The CDR3 covers 12 residues. Trimming removed 7 bases at V and 8 bases at J, with 10 bases between. The V gene's germline CDR1 is KGHDR and CDR2 SFDVKD. The CDR3 sequence is CATRRKREKLFF. As DNA, the CDR3 is TGTGCCACCAGACGGAAGAGGGAAAAACTGTTTTTT.

V gene TRBV21-1 combines with J gene TRBJ1-1. TRBV21-1 is termed a pseudogene. CDR3 length: 13 residues. The CDR3 loop reads CASSFRDSAEAFF. In DNA, the CDR3 is TGTGCCAGCAGCTTCCGGGACTCTGCTGAAGCTTTCTTT.